Sequencing of this T cell receptor (beta chain) was carried out in a study of blood T cell repertoires in COVID-19. Study overall: Acute and convalescent COVID-19 samples came from the United States, Italy and Spain. PBMCs, B-cell-depleted T cells, or T cells were the source of the cDNA or gDNA that made up the material.

The junction had 8 bases not matched to a gene; V was cut back by 2 bases and J by 8 bases. This CDR3 has 15 residues. CDR1 MNHEY and CDR2 SVGAGI come from the germline V gene. Original handling: Reference gene primer amplification in the assay estimated nucleated cell counts. Some clones are missing from TCRdb's copy, which holds only in-frame ones; the method was immunoSEQ multiplex PCR. The V and J calls and clone size are taken from that table; D and trimming were inferred from the DNA. The table has 200,000 to 250,000 clones, approximately 82% seen once. This clone was detected only once. This chain connects TRBV6-5 to TRBJ1-3; 8 nucleotides agree with TRBD1. The specimen was peripheral blood. This clonotype was obtained from a woman aged 80 or over with acute or convalescent COVID-19. CDR3 region: CASSYRTGTGYTIYF. CDR3 nucleotides: TGTGCCAGCAGTTACCGGACAGGGACGGGTTACACCATATATTTT.